One and the same sample provided the 26 T cell receptor beta chains below, sequenced in a study of graft-versus-host responses after intestinal transplantation. This table comes from immunoSEQ multiplex PCR, and its TCRdb copy is limited to in-frame clones, with some not included. The repertoire holds tens of thousands of clones, with around 90% as singletons. These receptors have no identified antigens. The sample in question was unstimulated CD8+ T cells sorted from spleen or lymph node cells, obtained before intestinal transplant. Receptor source: a human donor who received an intestinal transplant.

The chain combines TRBV7-9 with TRBJ2-1; no reliable D call. CDR3 size: 15 residues. Trimming cost V 1 base and J 2 bases, with 9 bases left between them. Germline CDR1 is SEHNR and CDR2 is FQNEAQ (reference sequence). The CDR3 region has the DNA TGTGCCAGCAGCTTAGTCGGTGTTGCCTACAATGAGCAGTTCTTC. Translating it yields CASSLVGVAYNEQFF.

The V and J genes are TRBV6-5 and TRBJ2-7, with 10 bases aligning to TRBD1. CDR3 length equals 15 residues. J was trimmed by 6 bases and V by 6 bases; bases with no gene match: 11. Germline loops: CDR1 MNHEY, CDR2 SVGAGI. The CDR3 bases are TGTGCCAGCAGCTACGCCGGGACAGGGGCCCTCGAGCAGTACTTC. The encoded protein is CASSYAGTGALEQYF.

This clone was seen only once. The V and J genes are TRBV30 and TRBJ1-6; the D gene is possibly TRBD1 (6 bases). This CDR3 comprises 14 residues. Germline assignment: CDR1 GTSNPN and CDR2 SVGIG (reference sequence). Trimming pared 2 bases from V and 7 bases from J, leaving 12 bases between. The CDR3 sequence is CAWSPGVGNSPLHF. The CDR3 DNA follows: TGTGCCTGGAGTCCAGGGGTGGGGAATTCACCCCTCCACTTT.

The chain joins TRBV7-2 to TRBJ2-5; the D gene is possibly TRBD1 (5 bases). CDR1 SGHTA and CDR2 FQGNSA come from the germline V gene. The CDR3 contains 17 residues. Trimming shortened V by 1 base and J by 2 bases, and 17 bases separated the two germline ends. The CDR3 sequence: CASSLGPQGNRQETQYF. Written as DNA, the CDR3 is TGTGCCAGCAGCTTAGGGCCTCAGGGAAACAGACAAGAGACCCAGTACTTC.

The genes are TRBV4-3 and TRBJ2-7, with TRBD1 matching 7 bases. The CDR3 is 15 residues long. Unmatched junction bases numbered 4, after V lost 0 bases and J lost 2 bases. Germline V lookup: CDR1 LGHNA, CDR2 YSLEER. CDR3 in DNA: TGCGCCAGCAGCCAAGATCACAGGGGACCCTACGAGCAGTACTTC. Its translation is CASSQDHRGPYEQYF.

The gene calls are TRBV9 and TRBJ2-1; TRBD2 aligns across 9 bases. There are 23 residues in the CDR3. Unmatched junction bases numbered 26, after V lost 4 bases and J lost 0 bases. Germline CDR1 and CDR2: SGDLS and YYNGEE. CDR3 loop: CASSPPGRTSAPFYHSSYNEQFF. For the CDR3, the DNA is TGTGCCAGCAGCCCCCCAGGGAGGACTAGCGCCCCTTTCTACCATAGCTCCTACAATGAGCAGTTCTTC.

The chain joins TRBV19 to TRBJ2-7, with 9 bases aligning to TRBD1. V lost 5 bases and J lost 1; bases outside the gene matches: 6. Germline V lookup: CDR1 LNHDA, CDR2 SQIVND (reference sequence). The CDR3 totals 15 residues. The CDR3: CASSATGGGSYEQYF. The CDR3 coding sequence is TGTGCCAGTAGTGCGACAGGGGGAGGGTCCTACGAGCAGTACTTC.

This clone was observed once. The chain recombines TRBV21-1 with TRBJ1-5; the D segment call TRBD1 is taken from the table without a DNA check. TRBV21-1 is listed as a pseudogene. This CDR3 is built from 21 residues. DNA for the CDR3: TGTGCCAGCAGCAGAAACCCAGGACAGTTGGGGCGCCGATGCGGCAATCAGCCCCAGCATTTT. This gives the protein CASSRNPGQLGRRCGNQPQHF.

As DNA, the CDR3 is TGTGCCAGCAGCTGGTGGTCCGGACAGGGTAAGTCCTACGAGCAGTACTTC. Encoded protein: CASSWWSGQGKSYEQYF. The J gene is TRBJ2-7, the V gene TRBV28; TRBD1 matches 8 bases. Germline values: CDR1 MDHEN, CDR2 SYDVKM. V trimming: 6 bases; J trimming: 1 base; junction bases outside the gene matches: 14. CDR3 length: 17 amino acids.

V is TRBV11-1 and J is TRBJ2-7, with TRBD1 identical over 9 bases. There are 15 residues in the CDR3. With V trimmed by 5 bases and J by 7 bases, 12 bases remained unmatched. Germline V lookup: CDR1 SGHAT, CDR2 FQDESV (reference sequence). CDR3 amino acids: CASSPMGQGQYEQYF. The CDR3 DNA is TGTGCCAGCAGCCCAATGGGACAGGGTCAATATGAGCAGTACTTC.

The genes are TRBV27 and TRBJ2-7, with D possibly being TRBD1 (6 bases). Trimming cost V 5 bases and J 5 bases, with 16 bases left between them. The CDR3 has 14 residues. Germline CDR1 is MNHEY and CDR2 is SMNVEV (reference sequence). Here the CDR3 DNA reads TGTGCCAGCAGTCTTCGGACAGCGGCGGACGAGCAGTACTTC. This codes for CASSLRTAADEQYF.

This chain connects TRBV4-1 to TRBJ2-7, with D perhaps TRBD1 (6 bases). Trimming removed 6 bases at V and 3 bases at J, with 18 bases between. The CDR3 length is 15 residues. CDR1 is MGHRA, CDR2 YSYEKL, per germline. Here the CDR3 DNA reads TGCGCCAGCAGTCCCGGACAGTTCGCAGGCTACGAGCAGTACTTC. It is translated as CASSPGQFAGYEQYF.

The chain carries TRBV7-9 and TRBJ2-2; D not certain. CDR1 SEHNR and CDR2 FQNEAQ come from the germline V gene (reference sequence). Trimming shortened V by 5 bases and J by 1 base, and 8 bases separated the two germline ends. The CDR3 has 14 residues. CDR3 bases: TGTGCCAGCAGCCCACGGTTGAACACCGGGGAGCTGTTTTTT. This encodes CASSPRLNTGELFF.

The chain recombines TRBV19 with TRBJ1-6; tentatively, D is TRBD1 (5 bases). Looked up from germline, CDR1 is LNHDA and CDR2 is SQIVND (reference sequence). Trimming took 6 bases from V and 8 from J, leaving 26 bases between them. The CDR3 extends over 18 amino acids. The CDR3 reads CASSPSARSRWGDSPLHF. The CDR3 DNA sequence: TGTGCCAGTAGCCCGTCAGCCCGGTCCCGGTGGGGGGATTCACCCCTCCACTTT.

The chain combines TRBV6-5 with TRBJ1-2; D call uncertain. Germline CDR1 is MNHEY and CDR2 is SVGAGI. Trimming removed 0 bases at V and 0 bases at J, with 8 bases between. The CDR3 extends over 15 amino acids. Here the CDR3 DNA reads TGTGCCAGCAGTTACTCGGCAGGCTCTAACTATGGCTACACCTTC. Translation: CASSYSAGSNYGYTF.

The chain combines TRBV4-1 with TRBJ2-7; TRBD2 might be the D (5 bases). The V and J ends lost 1 base and 5 bases respectively, with 24 bases between them. Germline CDR1 MGHRA, CDR2 YSYEKL. The CDR3 spans 18 residues. CDR3 sequence reads: CASSQGRFLEAVGHEQYF. The CDR3 nucleotides are TGCGCCAGCAGCCAAGGGCGCTTCTTGGAGGCGGTGGGTCACGAGCAGTACTTC.

V is TRBV29-1 and J is TRBJ2-1; possible D gene TRBD2, 7 bases. Germline V gene lookup returns CDR1 SQVTM and CDR2 ANQGSEA. V lost 3 bases to trimming and J lost 0 bases, with 18 bases between them. The CDR3 is 17 residues long. The CDR3 protein is CSVDALGGGFSYNEQFF. In DNA, the CDR3 is TGCAGCGTTGACGCCTTAGGGGGGGGTTTCTCCTACAATGAGCAGTTCTTC.

The rearrangement joins TRBV6-1 to TRBJ1-2; 7 positions agree with TRBD1. The V and J ends lost 6 bases and 3 bases, in that order; junction bases with no gene match: 10. The germline gives CDR1 MNHNS, CDR2 SASEGT. The CDR3 extends over 15 amino acids. The CDR3 loop is CASRGTGEMDYGYTF. CDR3 in DNA: TGTGCCAGCAGGGGTACAGGGGAAATGGACTATGGCTACACCTTC.

The CDR3 nucleotides read TGCGCCAGCAGCCAAGATTCGGGGGGGCGCACCGGGGAGCTGTTTTTT. Its translation: CASSQDSGGRTGELFF. The V gene is TRBV4-3, the J gene TRBJ2-2; 8 bases line up with TRBD2. CDR1 and CDR2 (germline): LGHNA, YSLEER. The CDR3 runs 16 residues. V was clipped by 0 bases and J by 4 bases; unmatched bases: 4.

The chain carries TRBV5-6 and TRBJ1-2, with D perhaps matching TRBD1 (6 bases). Germline loops: CDR1 SGHDT, CDR2 YYEEEE. Trimming shortened V by 4 bases and J by 8 bases, and 15 bases separated the two germline ends. This CDR3 has 13 amino acids. CDR3 bases: TGTGCCAGCAGCCATACAGGGCCGGGAGGCTACACCTTC. It yields the protein CASSHTGPGGYTF. Combining the CDR3 with reference TRBV5-6 and TRBJ1-2 gives the whole variable domain DAGVTQSPTHLIKTRGQQVTLRCSPKSGHDTVSWYQQALGQGPQFIFQYYEEEERQRGNFPDRFSGHQFPNYSSELNVNALLLGDSALYLCASSHTGPGGYTFGSGTRLTVV.

CDR3 coding DNA: TGTGCCAGTAGGGCGACTGGGAATCAGCCCCAGCATTTT. Encoded protein: CASRATGNQPQHF. This chain connects TRBV19 to TRBJ1-5; D remains unclear. Between the trimmed V and J ends, which lost 6 bases and 4 bases, there was a span of 10 bases. The V gene's germline CDR1 is LNHDA and CDR2 SQIVND (reference sequence). The CDR3 is 13 amino acids. Using reference TRBV19 and TRBJ1-5 for the parts outside the CDR3, the full variable domain is DGGITQSPKYLFRKEGQNVTLSCEQNLNHDAMYWYRQDPGQGLRLIYYSQIVNDFQKGDIAEGYSVSREKKESFPLTVTSAQKNPTAFYLCASRATGNQPQHFGDGTRLSIL.

The rearrangement uses TRBV19 and TRBJ1-2, with D possibly matching TRBD1 (6 bases). CDR1 LNHDA and CDR2 SQIVND come from the germline V gene (reference sequence). The length of the CDR3 is 11 residues. V lost 7 bases and J 7 bases, leaving 10 bases between the germline ends. The CDR3: CASTTGIGYTF. The CDR3 nucleotides read TGTGCCAGTACAACAGGGATTGGCTACACCTTC.

The rearrangement links TRBV18 to TRBJ1-1; D call uncertain. This CDR3 region has 16 residues. The V and J ends lost 2 bases and 0 bases respectively, with 13 bases between them. Germline V CDR1 and CDR2: KGHSH, LQKENI. As DNA, the CDR3 is TGTGCCAGCTCACCAGTTCGGGGATGGGTGAACACTGAAGCTTTCTTT. Its protein product is CASSPVRGWVNTEAFF.

This chain links TRBV14 with TRBJ1-2; no definite D call. The V gene's germline CDR1 is SGHDN and CDR2 FVKESK. The CDR3 is 13 amino acids. V was pared by 2 bases and J by 4 bases, with 8 bases between. The CDR3 DNA is TGTGCCAGCAGCCAACTCCCTTTCTATGGCTACACCTTC. Its protein is CASSQLPFYGYTF. Based on the CDR3 plus reference TRBV14 and TRBJ1-2, the full variable domain is EAGVTQFPSHSVIEKGQTVTLRCDPISGHDNLYWYRRVMGKEIKFLLHFVKESKQDESGMPNNRFLAERTGGTYSTLKVQPAELEDSGVYFCASSQLPFYGYTFGSGTRLTVV.

The chain carries TRBV5-1 and TRBJ2-1; D might be TRBD1 (5 bases). Germline V gene sequence: CDR1 SGHRS, CDR2 YFSETQ. The CDR3 consists of 16 residues. V dropped 4 bases and J dropped 7 bases, with 21 bases sitting between them. The CDR3 DNA sequence: TGCGCCAGCAGCCGATCAGGGAACCTGTGGCAAAATGAGCAGTTCTTC. Translated: CASSRSGNLWQNEQFF.

This clone is a singleton in its sample. V and J are TRBV6-5 and TRBJ2-1; a possible D gene is TRBD2 (6 bases). Germline CDR1 and CDR2: MNHEY and SVGAGI. The CDR3 has 14 amino acids. V was trimmed by 6 bases and J by 3 bases, leaving 12 bases between them. CDR3 region: CASSWDLDYNEQFF. The CDR3 bases are TGTGCCAGCAGCTGGGACTTAGACTACAATGAGCAGTTCTTC.